This T cell receptor (beta chain) originates from a study of response to subunit inactivated influenza vaccine. TCRdb reanalysed the RT-PCR reads using MiXCR and keeps one entry per CDR3 protein. The sample has fewer than 600,000 distinct CDR3 sequences, around 7.7% seen once. V lost 0 bases, J lost 4 bases, and 5 bases stayed unmatched. The CDR3 totals 16 residues. CDR1 SGHKS and CDR2 YYEKEE come from the germline V gene (reference sequence). The source of this sequence is a man between 50 and 69 years old who received an inactivated influenza vaccine. The chain joins TRBV5-5 to TRBJ1-4, with 8 bases aligning to TRBD1. The sequencing here drew on PBMCs from blood, taken about 24 months after vaccination. As DNA, the CDR3 is TGTGCCAGCAGCTTGGCGGGGGGACAGGATAATGAAAAACTGTTTTTT. This gives the protein CASSLAGGQDNEKLFF.